The clone carrying this T cell receptor delta chain was seen a handful of times. This DNA's translation and the protein TCRdb lists, from a much larger clone, do not match at residue 12, likely due to a read error; the protein shown is translated from the DNA. The data stem from a study of gamma-delta chains in newborns, infants, children. As for the study in general: Innate gammadelta T cells reportedly expand polyclonally right after birth, driven by microbial exposure, per the title.

The CDR3 runs to 16 residues. V was clipped by 1 base and J by 11 bases; unmatched bases: 11. Germline V gene data show CDR1 as GEAIGNYY and CDR2 as EKD. TCRdb re-called the reads using CATT. Here the sample spans about 4,200 delta-chain clones, approximately 2% being singletons. The chain uses TRDV2 and TRDJ2; TRDD3 agrees at 11 bases. Sequenced sample: blood. The clonotype comes from a child who was a newborn, infant or young child, either healthy, febrile or measles-vaccinated (not recorded which). DNA for the CDR3: TGTGCCTGTGACACTCTGGGGGATACTTTGACAGTTCAACTCTTCTTT. Its translation is CACDTLGDTLTVQLFF.